This T cell receptor beta chain was recovered during a study of blood T cell repertoires in COVID-19. Study-level information: Specimens from acute and convalescent COVID-19 originated in the United States, Italy and Spain. PBMCs, B-cell-depleted T cells, or T cells provided the cDNA or gDNA that made up the material.

Germline CDR1 reads MNHEY; CDR2 reads SVGEGT. V shed 6 bases and J shed 6 bases, with 17 bases lying between them. The CDR3 covers 15 residues. As originally analysed: Cell counts per sample came from amplifying reference gene primers. Profiled with immunoSEQ multiplex PCR; TCRdb holds only in-frame clones, not every one. D and trimming were read from the DNA, whereas the V and J calls and clone size are those reported in that table. Of around 400,000 clones detected, roughly 90% appear once; the ten largest clones hold 1% to 1.5%. This sequence joins TRBV6-2 or TRBV6-3 and TRBJ2-2, with D possibly TRBD2 on 6 matching bases. Sample: peripheral blood. The sequence was collected from a man aged 40-49 years with acute or convalescent COVID-19. The CDR3 protein is CASSHRERHPGELFF. The CDR3 DNA follows: TGTGCCAGCAGCCACCGGGAGAGACATCCCGGGGAGCTGTTTTTT.